These 23 T cell receptor delta chains share one sample of origin, sequenced in a study of gamma-delta T cells after stem cell transplantation. TCRdb re-called clones from the RT-PCR reads via CATT. Altogether about 14,000 delta-chain clones are present, 9% to 9.5% being singletons, with the ten largest covering about 60%. The sample comprised gamma-delta T cells. These receptors all stem from a human donor. It is not recorded whose cells these are; they may come from a transplant donor.

This clone has more than one count but fewer than ten. The TCRdb protein, from a much larger clone, departs from this DNA's translation at residue 10, likely by read error; the protein shown derives from the DNA. V is TRDV3 and J is TRDJ1; 11 bases match TRDD3. This CDR3 has 13 amino acids. The germline V gene has CDR1 TVYSNPD and CDR2 GDNSRS (reference sequence). CDR3 sequence reads: CALSYDLGDTLIF. The DNA for the CDR3 is TGTGCCCTCTCCTACGACCTGGGGGATACACTCATCTTT. The variable domain in full, completed from reference TRDV3 and TRDJ1, reads CDKVTQSSPDQTVASGSEVVLLCTYDTVYSNPDLFWYRIRPDYSFQFVFYGDNSRSEGADFTQGRFSVKHILTQKAFHLVISPVRTEDSATYYCALSYDLGDTLIFGKGTRVTVEP.

There are a few counts of this clone. TCRdb assigns this DNA the protein of a much larger clone, which departs from its translation at residue 13; this likely reflects a read error, and the protein shown comes from translating the DNA. This chain joins TRDV1 and TRDJ1; D assignment may be TRDD2 or TRDD3 (6 bases each). V was cut by 2 bases and J by 0 bases, with 22 bases left in between. The CDR3 has 19 amino acids. Per the germline V gene, CDR1 is TSWWSYY and CDR2 is QGS. This chain's CDR3 is CALGESVLPGGPHTDKLIF. CDR3 DNA sequence: TGTGCTCTTGGGGAATCCGTCCTTCCCGGGGGACCGCACACCGATAAACTCATCTTT.

Only a few counts were recorded for this clone. TCRdb's protein, taken from a much larger clone, differs from this DNA's translation at residue 4, likely owing to a read error; the protein displayed comes from the DNA. Other DNA variants within this sample encode the same CDR3. The rearrangement uses TRDV2 and TRDJ1; TRDD3 agrees at 7 bases. Looked up from germline, CDR1 is GEAIGNYY and CDR2 is EKD. The length of the CDR3 is 17 residues. Trimming at V came to 2 bases and at J to 2 bases, leaving 13 bases not matched to a gene. The CDR3 sequence is CACDRLGANRGTDKLIF. The CDR3 DNA reads as TGTGCCTGTGACAGGCTGGGGGCGAACCGGGGTACCGATAAACTCATCTTT.

This clone was seen more than once but under ten times. The translation of this DNA and the TCRdb protein of a much larger clone differ at residue 3, probably owing to a read error; the protein shown here is translated from the DNA. The gene calls are TRDV1 and TRDJ1; D may correspond to TRDD2 or TRDD3 (5 bases each). The V gene's germline CDR1 is TSWWSYY and CDR2 QGS. CDR3 length: 21 amino acids. The CDR3, as DNA: TGTGCTTTTGGGGACTTACTTGCTGATACTTCCCGGGTACGGTACACCGATAAACTCATCTTT. Amino acid sequence: CAFGDLLADTSRVRYTDKLIF.

This clone was seen a handful of times. A far larger clone is just one base off, so this is likely a read error. Other DNA sequences in the sample encode the same CDR3. V and J are TRDV2 and TRDJ1; 7 nucleotides agree with TRDD3. This CDR3 is built from 20 residues. The V gene's germline CDR1 is GEAIGNYY and CDR2 EKD. The V segment lost 0 bases and the J segment 6 bases; nucleotides outside the gene matches: 24. CDR3 in DNA: TGTGCCTGTGACACCGCTGAAGTCCTGGGGGCTCACCGAGGGGCGTATAAACTCATCTTT. Translation gives CACDTAEVLGAHRGAYKLIF.

Concerning this clone itself: One base separates it from a far larger clone, so it is likely a read error. The sample contains more than one DNA sequence encoding this CDR3. The chain has TRDV1 and TRDJ1, with D unresolved. The V gene's germline CDR1 is TSWWSYY and CDR2 QGS. V dropped 5 bases and J dropped 3 bases, with 22 bases sitting between them. The CDR3 totals 17 residues. CDR3 sequence: CALGKRITFRASDKLIF. The CDR3 DNA reads as TGTGCTCTTGGGAAACGCATCACATTTCGGGCTTCCGATAAACTCATCTTT.

Regarding this clone: TCRdb attributes to this sequence the protein of a much larger clone, which differs from the DNA translation at residue 17; a read error is likely, and the protein displayed is translated from the DNA. The chain has TRDV2 and TRDJ3, with D possibly TRDD3 on 5 matching bases. Per germline, CDR1 GEAIGNYY and CDR2 EKD. The CDR3 totals 20 residues. CDR3 nucleotide sequence: TGTGCCTGTGACAAAACGGAGGGGACTTTAAGCTCCTGGGACACCCGACATATGTTTTTC. Translating gives CACDKTEGTLSSWDTRHMFF.

Of note for this clone: TCRdb's protein, taken from a much larger clone, differs from this DNA's translation at residue 4, likely owing to a read error; the protein displayed comes from the DNA. J is TRDJ1 and V is TRDV2, with 7 bases lining up with TRDD3. Trimming took 6 bases from V and 0 from J; bases not matched to a gene: 15. The CDR3 is made up of 17 amino acids. Germline lookup yields CDR1 GEAIGNYY and CDR2 EKD. CDR3 region: CACNALLRGGYTDKLIF. In nucleotides, the CDR3 is TGTGCCTGTAACGCCTTACTTAGGGGGGGATACACCGATAAACTCATCTTT.

This clone was seen repeatedly, ten times or more. It is likely a read error: a sequence one base away is far more abundant. This same CDR3 is encoded by further DNA sequences in the sample. The rearrangement joins TRDV2 to TRDJ1; no definite D call. CDR1 and CDR2 from the germline V gene are GEAIGNYY and EKD. V was trimmed by 0 bases and J by 0 bases, leaving 16 bases between them. The CDR3 totals 17 residues. The CDR3 spells CACDTLGSALDTDKLIF. The CDR3 DNA sequence: TGTGCCTGTGACACCCTCGGGTCCGCCCTCGACACCGATAAACTCATCTTT.

In this sample, this clone turned up a few times. The protein in TCRdb stems from a much larger clone and differs at residue 12 from this DNA's translation, likely a read error; here the protein is translated from the DNA. J is TRDJ3 and V is TRDV2; D gene ambiguous. CDR1 and CDR2 (germline): GEAIGNYY, EKD. The CDR3 totals 18 residues. The CDR3 nucleotides are TGTGCCTGTGACATTTCACTCTCCGGCTCCTGGCACACCCGACAGATGTTTTTC. This translates into CACDISLSGSWHTRQMFF.

This clone was seen repeatedly, ten times or more. This chain uses TRDV2 with TRDJ1, with 10 bases identical to TRDD3. The germline V gene has CDR1 GEAIGNYY and CDR2 EKD. The length of the CDR3 is 18 residues. Trimming removed 0 bases from V and 2 bases from J; junction bases left unmatched: 11. The CDR3 reads CACDTGSQRGDTTDKLIF. The CDR3 DNA sequence: TGTGCCTGTGACACCGGATCCCAACGGGGGGATACGACCGATAAACTCATCTTT.

A word on this clone: The mismatch at residues 6 and 13 between this DNA's translation and the TCRdb protein of a much larger clone likely reflects a read error; the protein shown is translated from the DNA. The gene calls are TRDV2 and TRDJ1, with 10 bases identical to TRDD3. The length of the CDR3 is 15 residues. Germline CDR1 GEAIGNYY, CDR2 EKD. The CDR3 loop reads CACDTAGGYSDKPIF. CDR3 sequence (DNA): TGTGCCTGTGACACCGCTGGGGGATATAGCGATAAACCCATCTTT.

This clone was picked up a small number of times. The V and J genes are TRDV2 and TRDJ1, with a possible D match to TRDD3 (6 bases). Germline CDR1 and CDR2: GEAIGNYY and EKD. The CDR3 spans 19 residues. Trimming cost V 3 bases and J 8 bases, with 33 bases left between them. The CDR3 DNA reads TGTGCCTGTGACGCCGTGATCTCGACGAGGAGGGATAGTACCGTGAAACTCATCTTT. Translation gives CACDAVISTRRDSTVKLIF.

This clone was counted ten times or more. The chain joins TRDV2 to TRDJ1; a possible D gene is TRDD3 (6 bases). This CDR3 spans 14 amino acids. CDR1 is GEAIGNYY and CDR2 is EKD in the germline V gene. V was trimmed by 0 bases and J by 9 bases, leaving 16 bases between them. The CDR3 protein is CACDTGSGEMQLIF. The CDR3 DNA is TGTGCCTGTGACACCGGGTCGGGGGAGATGCAACTCATCTTT.

Ten or more counts support this clone. The protein in TCRdb stems from a much larger clone and differs at residue 6 from this DNA's translation, likely a read error; here the protein is translated from the DNA. The rearrangement uses TRDV2 and TRDJ1, with TRDD3 matching over 11 bases. CDR1 GEAIGNYY and CDR2 EKD come from the germline V gene. The CDR3 is made up of 18 amino acids. The V and J ends lost 3 bases and 1 base, in that order; junction bases with no gene match: 12. CDR3 protein: CACDPIQTGGYPTDKLIF. The CDR3, as DNA: TGTGCCTGTGACCCTATTCAGACTGGGGGATATCCCACCGATAAACTCATCTTT.

This clone was observed a handful of times. It is likely a read error: a sequence one base away is far more abundant. Distinct nucleotide sequences in the sample also encode this CDR3. The chain couples TRDV2 to TRDJ3, with D possibly being TRDD3 (5 bases). The CDR3 runs 18 residues. Germline CDR1 reads GEAIGNYY; CDR2 reads EKD. CDR3 sequence: CACDTGHGNSWDTRQMFF. The DNA of the CDR3 is TGTGCCTGTGACACGGGCCATGGGAACTCCTGGGACACCCGGCAGATGTTTTTC.

Ten or more counts support this clone. The TCRdb protein, from a much larger clone, departs from this DNA's translation at residues 3 and 9, likely by read error; the protein shown derives from the DNA. The chain employs TRDV3 and TRDJ1; maybe TRDD2 (6 bases). The V end was cut by 5 bases, the J end by 5 bases, with 21 bases between. Germline loops: CDR1 TVYSNPD, CDR2 GDNSRS (reference sequence). There are 14 residues in the CDR3. This chain's CDR3 is CASSSYDLEDKLIF. DNA of the CDR3: TGTGCCAGCTCCTCCTACGACCTGGAGGATAAACTCATCTTT.

Worth noting for this clone: It differs at one base from a far larger clone, so likely a read error. The sample carries other DNA sequences with the same CDR3. The chain couples TRDV2 to TRDJ3; D unclear. The CDR3 is made up of 19 amino acids. The germline V and J ends were trimmed by 0 bases and 0 bases, with 14 bases remaining between them. Germline V CDR1 and CDR2: GEAIGNYY, EKD. CDR3 sequence (DNA): TGTGCCTGTGACACCGTGGAGGAATCCAGCTCCTGGGACACCCGACAGATGTTTTTC. Its protein product is CACDTVEESSSWDTRQMFF.

A note on this clone: TCRdb lists the protein of a much larger clone for this DNA, which differs at residue 11, so this is likely a read error; the protein given here is translated from the DNA itself. The rearrangement uses TRDV2 and TRDJ1; TRDD3 aligns across 10 bases. This CDR3 region has 16 residues. The germline V gene encodes CDR1 GEAIGNYY and CDR2 EKD. After removal of 4 bases from V and 3 bases from J, the junction contained 10 bases not matched to a gene. The CDR3 sequence is CACDPVLGDRADKLIF. The CDR3 DNA is TGTGCCTGTGATCCCGTACTGGGGGATCGGGCCGATAAACTCATCTTT.

Note on this clone: The junction and the germline gene differ at one end; a read error may be behind it. This sample includes further DNA sequences coding for the same CDR3. The chain is built from TRDV2 and TRDJ1; D call uncertain. The CDR3 is made up of 19 amino acids. Germline V lookup: CDR1 GEAIGNYY, CDR2 EKD. The DNA for the CDR3 is TGTGCCTGTGACACCGTAGCTTATACTGTGGACACGGACACCGATAACCTCATCTTT. Amino acids: CACDTVAYTVDTDTDNLIF.

This clone was recorded a few times. Translating this DNA gives a protein that differs at residue 14 from the TCRdb one, which belongs to a much larger clone; a read error is likely, and the protein shown is this translation. V is TRDV3 and J is TRDJ1; TRDD3 aligns across 9 bases. V trimming: 0 bases; J trimming: 6 bases; junction bases outside the gene matches: 23. The CDR3 totals 19 residues. The germline CDR1 and CDR2 sequences are TVYSNPD and GDNSRS (reference sequence). The DNA for the CDR3 is TGTGCCTTTAGGGTCCTAGGCCAGCGTTACTGGGGGACCGACAATAAACTCATCTTT. It codes for CAFRVLGQRYWGTDNKLIF.

This clone came up a few times. TCRdb shows a much larger clone's protein in place of this DNA's translation, and the two differ at residue 4, likely through a read error; the protein shown is translated from the DNA. The sample carries other DNA sequences with the same CDR3. This rearrangement joins TRDV3 to TRDJ1; 12 positions match TRDD3. The J segment lost 0 bases and the V segment lost 1 base, leaving 9 bases of the junction unmatched. CDR3 size: 17 residues. Germline lookup yields CDR1 TVYSNPD and CDR2 GDNSRS (reference sequence). In DNA form, the CDR3 reads TGTGCCTTTATTGACCTACTGGGGGATACCAACACCGATAAACTCATCTTT. Translation: CAFIDLLGDTNTDKLIF.

This clone was seen many times. The protein that TCRdb holds for this DNA derives from a much larger clone and differs from the translated DNA at residue 6, which likely indicates a read error; the protein shown here is translated from the DNA. This CDR3 reads CACDTGRLGDEYTDKLIF. Here the CDR3 DNA reads TGTGCCTGTGACACTGGGCGACTGGGGGATGAGTACACCGATAAACTCATCTTT. The rearrangement links TRDV2 to TRDJ1; 10 bases are a match to TRDD3. Germline trimming cut 1 base from V and 0 bases from J; bases unmatched to any gene: 10. In germline, CDR1 is GEAIGNYY, CDR2 EKD. The CDR3 length is 18 residues.